The clone carrying this T cell receptor (beta chain) has just a few counts. Its antigen is not identified. The data were taken from a study of T-cell memory formation after mild COVID-19. Background on the study: TCR clusters largely stayed donor specific. Overall study findings and caveats: Later expanders leaned CD4+, whereas day 15 to 85 contracting clones were balanced CD4/CD8.

The V and J ends lost 6 bases and 7 bases, in that order; junction bases with no gene match: 8. The CDR3 contains 13 residues. CDR1 and CDR2 from the germline V gene are SGHRS and YFSETQ. 5'RACE with constant-segment primers yielded barcoded, UMI-tagged TCR alpha and TCR beta cDNA libraries. TCRdb processed the 5' RACE reads anew with MiXCR; each CDR3 protein has one entry. The repertoire holds around 150,000 distinct CDR3 sequences, roughly 28% seen once, with approximately 12% in the top ten. The chain couples TRBV5-1 to TRBJ1-1; 8 nucleotides agree with TRBD1. Sequenced: PBMCs or a T cell subset sorted from them (not recorded which). This sequence originates from an adult woman who had mild COVID-19 (a few samples of this study predate the infection). Cell type and time point are not known. CDR3 sequence reads: CASNYRGGSEAFF. DNA for the CDR3: TGCGCCAGCAATTACAGGGGGGGAAGTGAAGCTTTCTTT. The entire variable domain, with the rest obtained from reference TRBV5-1 and TRBJ1-1, is as follows: KAGVTQTPRYLIKTRGQQVTLSCSPISGHRSVSWYQQTPGQGLQFLFEYFSETQRNKGNFPGRFSGRQFSNSRSEMNVSTLELGDSALYLCASNYRGGSEAFFGQGTRLTVV.